The 26 T cell receptor beta chains below were found in one sample sequenced in a study of blood T cell repertoires in COVID-19. Generated by immunoSEQ multiplex PCR, the TCRdb table keeps only in-frame clones and is missing some. The table includes about 260,000 clones, approximately 83% detected once. Sequencing was carried out using peripheral blood. Source of these receptors: a woman between 45 and 65 years old who had recovered from COVID-19.

V is TRBV13 and J is TRBJ2-5, with 9 positions matching TRBD1. This CDR3 has 17 amino acids. V was clipped by 2 bases and J by 5 bases; unmatched bases: 12. Germline CDR1 is PRHDT and CDR2 is FYEKMQ (reference sequence). The CDR3 DNA is TGTGCCAGCAGCTTACTATTTCGTACAGGGGGCCGGGAGACCCAGTACTTC. Amino acids: CASSLLFRTGGRETQYF.

This clone came up a few times. This rearrangement joins TRBV7-9 to TRBJ2-3; 13 bases fit TRBD2. V lost 2 bases, J lost 4 bases, and 0 bases stayed unmatched. The CDR3 has 15 residues. The V gene's germline CDR1 is SEHNR and CDR2 FQNEAQ (reference sequence). The CDR3 nucleotides read TGTGCCAGCAGCTTAACTAGCGGGAGGGCAGATACGCAGTATTTT. It encodes CASSLTSGRADTQYF.

The chain couples TRBV28 to TRBJ1-5; D is unclear. Trimming took 6 bases from V and 6 from J, leaving 12 bases between them. Per germline, CDR1 MDHEN and CDR2 SYDVKM. The length of the CDR3 is 13 residues. The CDR3: CASSPHTVQPQHF. For the CDR3, the DNA is TGTGCCAGCAGCCCCCACACAGTTCAGCCCCAGCATTTT.

This clone was recorded only once. The chain joins TRBV5-5 to TRBJ1-1, with D tentatively TRBD1 (5 bases). The V end was cut by 0 bases, the J end by 6 bases, with 9 bases between. The CDR3 length is 13 residues. Germline lookup yields CDR1 SGHKS and CDR2 YYEKEE (reference sequence). The CDR3 reads CASSLEGRAEAFF. In DNA form, the CDR3 reads TGTGCCAGCAGCTTGGAGGGGCGCGCTGAAGCTTTCTTT.

A few counts support this clone. This sequence joins TRBV4-2 and TRBJ2-2, with 9 bases fitting TRBD1. Germline V CDR1 and CDR2: LGHNA, YNFKEQ. V shed 1 base and J 5 bases; nucleotides not matched to a gene: 5. This CDR3 region has 16 residues. The CDR3 region has the DNA TGTGCCAGCAGCCAAGGACCGGGACAGGGAACCGGGGAGCTGTTTTTT. Translation gives CASSQGPGQGTGELFF.

This chain joins TRBV28 and TRBJ1-1; 8 nucleotides match TRBD1. This CDR3 region has 14 residues. The J segment lost 6 bases and the V segment lost 6 bases, leaving 9 bases of the junction unmatched. Germline assignment: CDR1 MDHEN and CDR2 SYDVKM. CDR3 DNA sequence: TGTGCCAGCAGAGCAGGGGGCACGAGTGCTGAAGCTTTCTTT. This sequence encodes CASRAGGTSAEAFF.

The V and J genes are TRBV3-1 (or the pseudogene TRBV3-2) and TRBJ2-7; 11 nucleotides line up with TRBD1. There are 16 residues in the CDR3. V was clipped by 0 bases and J by 3 bases; unmatched bases: 4. Per the germline V gene, CDR1 is LGHDT and CDR2 is YNNKEL (reference sequence). The CDR3 DNA reads as TGTGCCAGCAGCCAAGAACCCGGGACAGGGGGCTACGAGCAGTACTTC. Its translation is CASSQEPGTGGYEQYF.

The CDR3 nucleotides read TGTGCCAGCACTCCCTGGGGCACCAATCAGCCCCAGCATTTT. Residues: CASTPWGTNQPQHF. The rearrangement joins TRBV6-5 to TRBJ1-5, with D tentatively TRBD1 (5 bases). Germline-derived CDR1 and CDR2 are MNHEY and SVGAGI. This CDR3 contains 14 residues. The V end lost 7 bases, the J end lost 3 bases, and 13 bases lay between the germline ends.

The chain joins TRBV3-1 (or the pseudogene TRBV3-2) to TRBJ2-1, with 13 positions matching TRBD2. The CDR3 has 19 amino acids. V lost 2 bases and J lost 0; bases outside the gene matches: 7. Germline CDR1 LGHDT, CDR2 YNNKEL (reference sequence). The CDR3 sequence: CASSQTSGRARSSYNEQFF. The CDR3 bases are TGTGCCAGCAGCCAAACTAGCGGGAGGGCGAGAAGCTCCTACAATGAGCAGTTCTTC.

The J gene is TRBJ1-6, the V gene TRBV27, with 9 bases fitting TRBD1. The junction had 2 bases not matched to a gene; V was cut back by 2 bases and J by 0 bases. The CDR3 is 17 residues long. Per the germline V gene, CDR1 is MNHEY and CDR2 is SMNVEV (reference sequence). The CDR3 DNA reads as TGTGCCAGCAGTTTACAGGGACAGGGCTCCTATAATTCACCCCTCCACTTT. Translation: CASSLQGQGSYNSPLHF.

This chain links TRBV6-5 with TRBJ1-6; no clear D. V lost 2 bases and J 11 bases, leaving 10 bases between the germline ends. CDR3 length equals 13 residues. Germline V gives CDR1 MNHEY, CDR2 SVGAGI. The CDR3 region is CASSYTERAPLHF. The CDR3 coding sequence is TGTGCCAGCAGTTACACAGAGAGAGCACCCCTCCACTTT.

This clone showed up just a few times. This sequence joins TRBV28 and TRBJ1-5, with D possibly TRBD1 on 6 matching bases. CDR1 is MDHEN, CDR2 SYDVKM, per germline. The CDR3 extends over 17 amino acids. Trimming removed 2 bases at V and 1 base at J, with 15 bases between. The CDR3 is CASSLVSGRGSNQPQHF. CDR3 bases: TGTGCCAGCAGTTTAGTATCGGGGAGGGGGAGCAATCAGCCCCAGCATTTT.

The V gene is TRBV10-3, the J gene TRBJ2-4; 7 positions agree with TRBD2. The CDR3 loop spans 13 amino acids. J was trimmed by 15 bases and V by 3 bases; bases with no gene match: 11. Looked up from germline, CDR1 is ENHRY and CDR2 is SYGVKD. The CDR3 loop reads CAISDVGGIPGYF. Here the CDR3 DNA reads TGTGCCATCAGTGATGTCGGGGGGATCCCTGGGTACTTC.

The chain is built from TRBV5-6 and TRBJ2-7, with TRBD2 matching over 7 bases. This CDR3 has 15 residues. V lost 1 base, J lost 3 bases, and 7 bases stayed unmatched. The germline CDR1 and CDR2 sequences are SGHDT and YYEEEE. The DNA for the CDR3 is TGTGCCAGCAGCTTGTCGGCTAGCGGAGTCTACGAGCAGTACTTC. Translation gives CASSLSASGVYEQYF.

This clone was detected a few times. CDR3 nucleotide sequence: TGTGCCAGCAGTGATGCACATAGCAATCAGCCCCAGCATTTT. Translation: CASSDAHSNQPQHF. The chain carries TRBV2 and TRBJ1-5, with D unresolved. Germline lookup yields CDR1 SNHLY and CDR2 FYNNEI. The CDR3 sequence is 14 residues long. With 3 bases removed from V and 0 bases from J, the gap between germline ends came to 6 bases.

The V and J genes are TRBV7-6 and TRBJ2-5, with D perhaps TRBD2 (7 bases). V gave up 1 base and J gave up 4 bases, with 10 bases separating them. CDR1 is SGHVS, CDR2 FNYEAQ, per germline. There are 14 residues in the CDR3. The CDR3 DNA is TGTGCCAGCAGCTTAGGGGGGGGCGCAGAGACCCAGTACTTC. The encoded protein is CASSLGGGAETQYF. The entire variable domain, with the rest obtained from reference TRBV7-6 and TRBJ2-5, is as follows: GAGVSQSPRYKVTKRGQDVALRCDPISGHVSLYWYRQALGQGPEFLTYFNYEAQQDKSGLPNDRFSAERPEGSISTLTIQRTEQRDSAMYRCASSLGGGAETQYFGPGTRLLVL.

In the case of this clone: Its ends do not fully match the called genes, so a read error is possible. CDR3 sequence: CASSFAGSNEKLFF. In DNA, the CDR3 is TGTGCCAGCAGCTTCGCGGGGTCTAACGAAAAACTGTTTTTT. The chain joins TRBV7-9 to TRBJ1-4; D is unresolved. From germline, CDR1 is SEHNR and CDR2 FQNEAQ (reference sequence). This CDR3 is built from 14 residues.

The chain couples TRBV9 to TRBJ1-2, with D unclear. The V gene's germline CDR1 is SGDLS and CDR2 YYNGEE. V was shortened by 4 bases and J by 0 bases, with 7 bases between the two germline ends. The CDR3 length is 13 residues. The CDR3 sequence: CASSPTANYGYTF. DNA for the CDR3: TGTGCCAGCAGCCCTACAGCTAACTATGGCTACACCTTC.

V and J are TRBV27 and TRBJ1-1, with D maybe TRBD1 (5 bases). The CDR3 has 13 residues. Germline V gene sequence: CDR1 MNHEY, CDR2 SMNVEV (reference sequence). The ends were cut back, 7 bases at V and 4 bases at J, with 13 bases in the middle. The CDR3 is CASTPWGSTEAFF. The CDR3 nucleotides read TGTGCCAGCACCCCCTGGGGCAGCACTGAAGCTTTCTTT.

The genes are TRBV28 and TRBJ1-2, with TRBD1 as a possible D gene (6 bases). The V and J ends lost 1 base and 3 bases respectively, with 18 bases between them. Germline V gives CDR1 MDHEN, CDR2 SYDVKM. The CDR3 consists of 17 residues. CDR3 region: CASSLFQGPTPHYGYTF. CDR3 coding DNA: TGTGCCAGCAGTTTATTTCAGGGGCCGACGCCCCACTATGGCTACACCTTC.

The J gene is TRBJ2-1, the V gene TRBV21-1; TRBD2 is the table's D call and was not checked against the DNA. TRBV21-1 is a pseudogene segment. The CDR3 has 18 amino acids. The CDR3 spells CASSKVEGGVLSENEQFF. The CDR3 DNA follows: TGTGCCAGCAGCAAAGTGGAAGGGGGGGTCTTATCGGAGAATGAGCAGTTCTTC.

The V call is TRBV27, the J call TRBJ1-6, with TRBD1 identical over 10 bases. Losses at the gene ends were 7 bases for V and 8 bases for J; bases not matched to a gene: 8. The CDR3 runs 15 residues. Germline V gene data show CDR1 as MNHEY and CDR2 as SMNVEV (reference sequence). The CDR3 sequence: CASTRQGALDSPLHF. The DNA of the CDR3 is TGTGCCAGCACCCGACAGGGGGCTTTAGATTCACCCCTCCACTTT.

This chain uses TRBV4-3 with TRBJ1-5; 9 nucleotides align to TRBD1. Germline V gene lookup returns CDR1 LGHNA and CDR2 YSLEER. This CDR3 contains 15 residues. Trimming at V came to 0 bases and at J to 6 bases, leaving 3 bases not matched to a gene. This CDR3 is CASSQDIQGAQPQHF. The CDR3 nucleotides are TGCGCCAGCAGCCAAGATATACAGGGGGCTCAGCCCCAGCATTTT.

This rearrangement joins TRBV5-6 to TRBJ1-6; unclear D gene. The CDR3 consists of 15 residues. V dropped 1 base and J dropped 10 bases, with 15 bases sitting between them. The germline V gene encodes CDR1 SGHDT and CDR2 YYEEEE. The CDR3 DNA sequence: TGTGCCAGCAGCTTGATGGGCGGGTTTGGGTCACCCCTCCACTTT. Amino acids: CASSLMGGFGSPLHF.

V and J are TRBV6-2 or TRBV6-3 and TRBJ1-1; D is undetermined. The CDR3 has 13 amino acids. V lost 2 bases to trimming and J lost 7 bases, with 11 bases between them. The V gene's germline CDR1 is MNHEY and CDR2 SVGEGT. The CDR3: CASSYESFGEAFF. The CDR3 DNA follows: TGTGCCAGCAGTTACGAGTCATTCGGTGAAGCTTTCTTT.

DNA of the CDR3: TGTGCCAGCAGCCAAGGGAGGGGCGAGGAGACCCAGTACTTC. It is translated as CASSQGRGEETQYF. The chain joins TRBV4-2 to TRBJ2-5, with a weak D call TRBD2 (6 bases). Germline values: CDR1 LGHNA, CDR2 YNFKEQ. The CDR3 sequence is 14 residues long. Trimming left V 1 base short and J 5 bases short, with 11 bases between.